This T cell receptor (beta chain) was profiled in a study of cytomegalovirus exposure and HLA in healthy donors. Study-wide findings and caveats: Because they were indistinguishable, some V segments, including TRBV6-2 and TRBV6-3, were excluded. An observed cluster of highly shared sequence variants was recorded as a likely sequencing artifact. The classifier, whose performance was assessed in both the original and validation cohorts, reportedly diagnosed cytomegalovirus status with high specificity and sensitivity. With later analysis, a missense DCLRE1C variant became linked to TCR beta V- and J-gene trimming.

Trimming at V came to 8 bases and at J to 5 bases, leaving 10 bases not matched to a gene. CDR3 size: 15 residues. Germline values: CDR1 MNHNY, CDR2 SVGAGI (reference sequence). The study ran its PCR with 60 Vbeta and 13 Jbeta primers. Repertoires were generated with immunoSEQ multiplex PCR, while TCRdb's copy carries only in-frame clones and drops some. Of approximately 160,000 clones in the sample, around 80% are singletons; the top ten hold less than 1.5%. Turning to this clone: Its antigen is not known.

V is TRBV6-6 and J is TRBJ2-1, with 9 bases fitting TRBD2. Sequencing was done on a sample of PBMCs. The sequence derives from a woman aged 25 to 39 in good health and CMV-seropositive. The CDR3 nucleotides read TGTGCCAGCCGCACCCCGCGGGAGGGCCACAATGAGCAGTTCTTC. Translated, it gives CASRTPREGHNEQFF.